Below, 2 T cell receptor beta chains from the same sample are listed, as sequenced in a study of OX40 agonist ivuxolimab in advanced cancers. The method was immunoSEQ multiplex PCR; TCRdb's version includes in-frame clones alone and lacks a portion of them. The table has about 23,000 clones, around 84% seen once; the top ten hold approximately 15%. The sequencing here drew on CD4+ or CD8+ T cells sorted from blood, taken in a trial of the OX40 agonist ivuxolimab. These receptors originate from an adult with an advanced solid tumor such as melanoma, head and neck, liver or kidney cancer.

The chain recombines TRBV5-1 with TRBJ2-1; D may correspond to TRBD1 or TRBD2 (5 bases each). V dropped 4 bases and J dropped 5 bases, with 7 bases sitting between them. Germline V lookup: CDR1 SGHRS, CDR2 YFSETQ. The CDR3 sequence is 12 residues long. The CDR3, as DNA: TGCGCCAGCAGCCTGGGGGACAATGAGCAGTTCTTC. It encodes CASSLGDNEQFF.

This chain connects TRBV9 to TRBJ2-1; the D gene is possibly TRBD1 (6 bases). The CDR3 is made up of 16 amino acids. V was pared by 2 bases and J by 0 bases, with 12 bases between. In germline, CDR1 is SGDLS, CDR2 YYNGEE. The CDR3 sequence is CASSVHRVSSYNEQFF. CDR3 coding DNA: TGTGCCAGCAGCGTGCACAGGGTCAGCTCCTACAATGAGCAGTTCTTC.